This note documents a single T cell receptor (beta chain) sequence. Noted time point: pretreatment peripheral blood. Germline CDR1 is SEHNR and CDR2 is FQNEAQ (reference sequence). Trimming removed 0 bases at V and 4 bases at J, with 14 bases between. The CDR3 spans 16 residues. Profiling relied on immunoSEQ multiplex PCR, and the TCRdb table lists in-frame clones only, not all of them. Of approximately 47,000 clones detected, 82% appear once; the ten largest clones hold approximately 1.7%. This entry is derived from a study of PD-L1 blockade in urothelial cancer. Overall study context: At 3 weeks after treatment start (second dose) and again at 6 weeks, blood was analyzed.

This rearrangement joins TRBV7-9 to TRBJ2-3; a weak D match, TRBD2 (6 bases). The specimen was PBMCs, collected around atezolizumab (anti-PD-L1) treatment. This sequence originates from a man between 50 and 59 years old with urothelial cancer. CDR3 sequence: CASSLASVAGPDTQYF. DNA of the CDR3: TGTGCCAGCAGCTTAGCGTCGGTGGCGGGACCAGATACGCAGTATTTT.